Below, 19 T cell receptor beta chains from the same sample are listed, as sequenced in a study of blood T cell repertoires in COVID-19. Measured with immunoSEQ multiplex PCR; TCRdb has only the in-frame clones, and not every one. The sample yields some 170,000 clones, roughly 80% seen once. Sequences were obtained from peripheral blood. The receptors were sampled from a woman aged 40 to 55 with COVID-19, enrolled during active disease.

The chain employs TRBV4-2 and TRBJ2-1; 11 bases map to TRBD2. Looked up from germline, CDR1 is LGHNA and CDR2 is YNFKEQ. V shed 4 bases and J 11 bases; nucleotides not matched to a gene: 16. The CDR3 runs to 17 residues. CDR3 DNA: TGTGCCAGCAGCCGAGAAACTTTAGCGGGGGGGCCTTGGAAGCAGTTCTTC. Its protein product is CASSRETLAGGPWKQFF.

CDR3 loop: CASSLRAASGVNNEQFF. In DNA form, the CDR3 reads TGTGCCAGCAGCTTACGAGCGGCTAGCGGGGTGAACAATGAGCAGTTCTTC. The gene calls are TRBV7-9 and TRBJ2-1; 9 bases align to TRBD2. V lost 2 bases, J lost 5 bases, and 10 bases stayed unmatched. This CDR3 has 17 residues. Germline V gene lookup returns CDR1 SEHNR and CDR2 FQNEAQ (reference sequence).

The CDR3 here is CASSSPYRVNTEAFF. CDR3 bases: TGTGCCAGCAGCTCTCCGTACAGGGTTAACACTGAAGCTTTCTTT. The chain joins TRBV7-9 to TRBJ1-1; D might be TRBD1 (6 bases). The V gene's germline CDR1 is SEHNR and CDR2 FQNEAQ (reference sequence). The CDR3 spans 15 residues. V was pared by 4 bases and J by 2 bases, with 14 bases between.

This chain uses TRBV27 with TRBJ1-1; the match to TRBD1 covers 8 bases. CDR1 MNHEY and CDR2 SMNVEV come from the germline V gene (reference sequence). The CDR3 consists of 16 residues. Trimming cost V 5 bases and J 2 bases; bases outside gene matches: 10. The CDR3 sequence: CASSTTRTGSNTEAFF. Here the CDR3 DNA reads TGTGCCAGCAGTACTACTAGGACAGGGTCAAACACTGAAGCTTTCTTT.

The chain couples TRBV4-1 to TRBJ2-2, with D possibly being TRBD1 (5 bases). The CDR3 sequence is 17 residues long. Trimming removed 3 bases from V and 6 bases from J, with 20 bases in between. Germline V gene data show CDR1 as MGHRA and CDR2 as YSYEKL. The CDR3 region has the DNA TGCGCCAGCAGCCACGACCCGATGACAGCCAACGCCGGGGAGCTGTTTTTT. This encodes CASSHDPMTANAGELFF.

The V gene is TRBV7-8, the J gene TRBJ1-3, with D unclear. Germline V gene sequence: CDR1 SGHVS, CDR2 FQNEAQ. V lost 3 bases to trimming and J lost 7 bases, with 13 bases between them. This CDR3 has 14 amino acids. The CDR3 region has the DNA TGTGCCAGCAGCTTGGGCCCCCGAGGGAACACCATATATTTT. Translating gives CASSLGPRGNTIYF.

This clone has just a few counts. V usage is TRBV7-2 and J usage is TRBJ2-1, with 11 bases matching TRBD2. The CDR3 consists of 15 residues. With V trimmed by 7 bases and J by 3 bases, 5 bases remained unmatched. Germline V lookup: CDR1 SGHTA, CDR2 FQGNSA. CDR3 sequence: CASTPSGGIYNEQFF. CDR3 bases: TGTGCCAGCACCCCTAGCGGGGGGATCTACAATGAGCAGTTCTTC.

CDR3 DNA sequence: TGTGCCTGGACCACGACAGGGGGCGAGAGTACTAATGAAAAACTGTTTTTT. Residues: CAWTTTGGESTNEKLFF. The V gene is TRBV30, the J gene TRBJ1-4, with TRBD1 identical over 10 bases. Germline CDR1 reads GTSNPN; CDR2 reads SVGIG (reference sequence). V trimming: 4 bases; J trimming: 2 bases; junction bases outside the gene matches: 10. This CDR3 contains 17 residues.

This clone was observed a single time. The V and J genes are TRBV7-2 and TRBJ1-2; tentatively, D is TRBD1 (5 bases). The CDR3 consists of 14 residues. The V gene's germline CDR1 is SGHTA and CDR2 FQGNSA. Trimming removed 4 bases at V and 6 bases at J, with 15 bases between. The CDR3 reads CASSSYVDTHGYTF. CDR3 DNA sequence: TGTGCCAGCAGCTCCTACGTGGACACACATGGCTACACCTTC. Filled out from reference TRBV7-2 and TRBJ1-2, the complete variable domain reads GAGVSQSPSNKVTEKGKDVELRCDPISGHTALYWYRQSLGQGLEFLIYFQGNSAPDKSGLPSDRFSAERTGGSVSTLTIQRTQQEDSAVYLCASSSYVDTHGYTFGSGTRLTVV.

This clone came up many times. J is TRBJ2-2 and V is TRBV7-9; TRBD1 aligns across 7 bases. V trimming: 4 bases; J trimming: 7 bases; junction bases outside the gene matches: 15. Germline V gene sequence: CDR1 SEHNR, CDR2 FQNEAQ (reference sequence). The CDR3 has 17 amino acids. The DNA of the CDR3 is TGTGCCAGCAGCTCAGAACAGGGGTATTGGCTCGACGGGGAGCTGTTTTTT. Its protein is CASSSEQGYWLDGELFF.

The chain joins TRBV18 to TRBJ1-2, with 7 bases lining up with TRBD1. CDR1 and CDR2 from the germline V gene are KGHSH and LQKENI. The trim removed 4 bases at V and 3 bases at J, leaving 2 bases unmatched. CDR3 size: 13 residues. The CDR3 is CASSRDSYYGYTF. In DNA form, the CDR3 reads TGTGCCAGCTCACGGGACAGCTACTATGGCTACACCTTC.

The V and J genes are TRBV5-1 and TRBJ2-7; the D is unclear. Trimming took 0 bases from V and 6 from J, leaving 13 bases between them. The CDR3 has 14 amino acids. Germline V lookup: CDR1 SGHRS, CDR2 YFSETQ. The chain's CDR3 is CASSLAPSSGEQYF. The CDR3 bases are TGCGCCAGCAGCTTGGCCCCGTCATCGGGCGAGCAGTACTTC.

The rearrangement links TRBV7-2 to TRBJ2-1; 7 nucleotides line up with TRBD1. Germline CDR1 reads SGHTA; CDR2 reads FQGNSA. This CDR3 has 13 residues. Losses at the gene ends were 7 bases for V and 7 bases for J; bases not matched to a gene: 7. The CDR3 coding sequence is TGTGCCAGCAACCTGATACAGGGGAATGAGCAGTTCTTC. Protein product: CASNLIQGNEQFF.

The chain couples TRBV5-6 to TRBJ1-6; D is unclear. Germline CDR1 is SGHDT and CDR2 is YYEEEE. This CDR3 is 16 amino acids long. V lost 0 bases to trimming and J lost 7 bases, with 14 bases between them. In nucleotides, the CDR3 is TGTGCCAGCAGCTTGGATAGGAGGGTGGTAAATTCACCCCTCCACTTT. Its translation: CASSLDRRVVNSPLHF.

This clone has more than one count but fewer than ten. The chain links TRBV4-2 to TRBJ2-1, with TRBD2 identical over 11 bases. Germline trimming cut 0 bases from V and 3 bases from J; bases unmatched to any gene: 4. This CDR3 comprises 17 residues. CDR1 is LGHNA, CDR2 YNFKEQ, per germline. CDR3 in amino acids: CASSQDRLAGGYNEQFF. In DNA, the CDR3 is TGTGCCAGCAGCCAAGATCGGCTAGCGGGGGGCTACAATGAGCAGTTCTTC.

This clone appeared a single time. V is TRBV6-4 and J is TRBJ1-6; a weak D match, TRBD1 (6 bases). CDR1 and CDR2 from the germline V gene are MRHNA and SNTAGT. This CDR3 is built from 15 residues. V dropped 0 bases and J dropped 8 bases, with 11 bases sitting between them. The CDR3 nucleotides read TGTGCCAGCAGTGACTCGACCAGGGGAGATTCACCCCTCCACTTT. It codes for CASSDSTRGDSPLHF.

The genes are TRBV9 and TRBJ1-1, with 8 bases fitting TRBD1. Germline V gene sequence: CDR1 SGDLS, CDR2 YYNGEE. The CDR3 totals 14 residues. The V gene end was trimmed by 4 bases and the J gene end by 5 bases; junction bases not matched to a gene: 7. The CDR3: CASSFSGQGTEAFF. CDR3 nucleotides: TGTGCCAGCAGCTTCAGTGGACAGGGAACTGAAGCTTTCTTT.

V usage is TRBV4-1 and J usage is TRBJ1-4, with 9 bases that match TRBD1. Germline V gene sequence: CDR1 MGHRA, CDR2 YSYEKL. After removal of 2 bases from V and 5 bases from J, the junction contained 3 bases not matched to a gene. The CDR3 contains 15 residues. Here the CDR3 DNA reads TGCGCCAGCAGCCAACGGGACAGGGAAAATGAAAAACTGTTTTTT. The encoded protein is CASSQRDRENEKLFF.

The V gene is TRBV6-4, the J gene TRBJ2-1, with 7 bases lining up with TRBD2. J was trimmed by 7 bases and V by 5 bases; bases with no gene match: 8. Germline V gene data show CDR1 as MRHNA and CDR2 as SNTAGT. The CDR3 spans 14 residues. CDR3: CASSPAGRRNEQFF. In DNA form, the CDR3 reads TGTGCCAGCAGTCCAGCGGGAAGGCGGAATGAGCAGTTCTTC.